This paragraph reports one TCR beta chain. Its target is unknown. Per the germline V gene, CDR1 is SGHRS and CDR2 is YFSETQ. The CDR3 loop spans 15 amino acids. Following a re-call of the 5' RACE reads, TCRdb has one entry per CDR3 protein and lacks DNA. The sample has around 380,000 distinct CDR3 sequences. The data stem from a study of T cells expressing NK-cell markers. Turning to the study itself: Most of the eight sequenced donors tested HCMV-seropositive; one tested seronegative. Study-wide findings and caveats: There remained a lack of clarity about HCMV specificity of expanded NKG2C+ T cell clones. Once again these clonotypes came out on top in the CD3+CD56-NKG2C+ fraction of several donors.

The chain recombines TRBV5-1 with TRBJ1-2; the TRBD1 assignment by TCRdb is unverifiable without DNA. Sequenced input: blood T cells: a sorted CD56 or NKG2C T cell subset, CD4+ or CD8+ T cells, or bulk PBMC T cells (not recorded which). The clonotype was recovered from a woman aged 45-65 years in good health. CDR3 in amino acids: CASSEVPGTVRGYTF.